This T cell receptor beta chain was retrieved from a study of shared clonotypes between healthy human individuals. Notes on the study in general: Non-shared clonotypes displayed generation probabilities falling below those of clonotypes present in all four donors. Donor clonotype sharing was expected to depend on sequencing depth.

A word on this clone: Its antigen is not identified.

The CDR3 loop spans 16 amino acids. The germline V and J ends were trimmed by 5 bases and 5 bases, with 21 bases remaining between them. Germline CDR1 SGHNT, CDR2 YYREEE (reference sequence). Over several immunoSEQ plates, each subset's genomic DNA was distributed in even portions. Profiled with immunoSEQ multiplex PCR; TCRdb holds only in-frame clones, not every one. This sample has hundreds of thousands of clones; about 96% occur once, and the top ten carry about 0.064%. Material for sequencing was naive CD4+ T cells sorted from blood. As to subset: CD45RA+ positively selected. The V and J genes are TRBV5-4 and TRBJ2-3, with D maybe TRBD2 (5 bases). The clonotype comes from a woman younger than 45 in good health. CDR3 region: CASSPQSYPGGDTQYF. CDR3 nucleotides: TGTGCCAGCAGTCCTCAGTCCTACCCCGGAGGAGATACGCAGTATTTT. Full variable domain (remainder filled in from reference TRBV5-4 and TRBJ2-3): ETGVTQSPTHLIKTRGQQVTLRCSSQSGHNTVSWYQQALGQGPQFIFQYYREEENGRGNFPPRFSGLQFPNYSSELNVNALELDDSALYLCASSPQSYPGGDTQYFGPGTRLTVL.